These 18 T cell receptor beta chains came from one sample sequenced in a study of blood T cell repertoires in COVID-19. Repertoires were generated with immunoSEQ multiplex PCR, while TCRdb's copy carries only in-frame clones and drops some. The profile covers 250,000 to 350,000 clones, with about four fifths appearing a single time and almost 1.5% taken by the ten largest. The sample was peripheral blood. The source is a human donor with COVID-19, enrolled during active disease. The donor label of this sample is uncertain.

CDR3 sequence (DNA): TGTGCCAGCAGTCTGGGACAGGGGGCCTATCAGCCCCAGCATTTT. The encoded protein is CASSLGQGAYQPQHF. The chain combines TRBV6-5 with TRBJ1-5; 12 bases are a match to TRBD1. This CDR3 region has 15 residues. The trim removed 5 bases at V and 5 bases at J, leaving 4 bases unmatched. Germline CDR1 is MNHEY and CDR2 is SVGAGI.

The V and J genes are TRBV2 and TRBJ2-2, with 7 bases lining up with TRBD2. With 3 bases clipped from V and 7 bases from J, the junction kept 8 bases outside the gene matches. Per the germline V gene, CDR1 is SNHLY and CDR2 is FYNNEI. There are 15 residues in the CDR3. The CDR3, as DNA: TGTGCCAGCAGTGAGATGGCGGGAGATTTCGGGGAGCTGTTTTTT. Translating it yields CASSEMAGDFGELFF.

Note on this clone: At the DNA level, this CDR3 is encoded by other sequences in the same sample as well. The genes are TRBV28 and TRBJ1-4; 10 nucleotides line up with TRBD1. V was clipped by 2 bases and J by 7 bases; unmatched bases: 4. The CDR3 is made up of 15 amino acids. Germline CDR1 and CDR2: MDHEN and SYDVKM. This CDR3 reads CASSLPTGGGEKLFF. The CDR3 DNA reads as TGTGCCAGCAGTTTACCGACAGGGGGCGGTGAAAAACTGTTTTTT.

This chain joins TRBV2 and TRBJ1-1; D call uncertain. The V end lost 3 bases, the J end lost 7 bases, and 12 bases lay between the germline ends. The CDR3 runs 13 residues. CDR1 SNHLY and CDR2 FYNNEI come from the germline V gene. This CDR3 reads CASSEGRSIEAFF. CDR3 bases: TGTGCCAGCAGTGAGGGCAGGTCCATTGAAGCTTTCTTT.

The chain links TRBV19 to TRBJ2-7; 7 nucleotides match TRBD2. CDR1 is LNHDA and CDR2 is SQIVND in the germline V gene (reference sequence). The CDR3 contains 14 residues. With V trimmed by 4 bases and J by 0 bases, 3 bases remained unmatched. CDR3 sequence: CASSTGLVSYEQYF. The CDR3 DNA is TGTGCCAGTAGTACAGGACTAGTCTCCTACGAGCAGTACTTC.

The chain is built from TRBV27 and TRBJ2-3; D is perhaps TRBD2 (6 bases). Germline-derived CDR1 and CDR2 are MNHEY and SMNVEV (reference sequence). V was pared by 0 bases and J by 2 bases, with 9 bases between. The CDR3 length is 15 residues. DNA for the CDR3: TGTGCCAGCAGTTTATCGTGGGGGGACACAGATACGCAGTATTTT. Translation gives CASSLSWGDTDTQYF.

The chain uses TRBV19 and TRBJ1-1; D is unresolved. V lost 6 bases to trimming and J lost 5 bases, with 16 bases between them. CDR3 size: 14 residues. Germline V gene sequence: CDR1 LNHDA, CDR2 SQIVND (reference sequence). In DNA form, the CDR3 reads TGTGCCAGTAGGCCCGGGATCGCGAGGACTGAAGCTTTCTTT. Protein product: CASRPGIARTEAFF.

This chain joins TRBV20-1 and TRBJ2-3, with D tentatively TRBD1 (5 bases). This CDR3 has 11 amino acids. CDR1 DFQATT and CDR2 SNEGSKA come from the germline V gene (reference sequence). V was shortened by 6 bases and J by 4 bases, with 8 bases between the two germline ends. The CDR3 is CSAKQADTQYF. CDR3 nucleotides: TGCAGTGCCAAACAGGCAGATACGCAGTATTTT.

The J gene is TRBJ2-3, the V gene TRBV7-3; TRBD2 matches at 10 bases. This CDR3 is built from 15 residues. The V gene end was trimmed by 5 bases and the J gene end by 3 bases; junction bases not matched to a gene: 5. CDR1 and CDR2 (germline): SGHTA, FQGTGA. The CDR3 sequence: CASSPILAGTDTQYF. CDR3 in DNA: TGTGCCAGCAGCCCGATACTAGCGGGGACAGATACGCAGTATTTT.

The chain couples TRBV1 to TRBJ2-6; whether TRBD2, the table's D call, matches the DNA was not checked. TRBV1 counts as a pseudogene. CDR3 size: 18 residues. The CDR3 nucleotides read TGCACCAGCAGCCATGGACGGGAGGAATACTCTGGGGCCAACGTCCTGACTTTC. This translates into CTSSHGREEYSGANVLTF.

The CDR3 DNA follows: TGCAGTGCTCGGCCGACAGGGAGTTCTTTCTTT. It codes for CSARPTGSSFF. The rearrangement joins TRBV20-1 to TRBJ1-1, with 7 bases that match TRBD1. This CDR3 is built from 11 residues. Germline V gives CDR1 DFQATT, CDR2 SNEGSKA (reference sequence). V gave up 5 bases and J gave up 12 bases; unmatched junction bases: 9.

This CDR3 is CASSFSGADTQYF. CDR3 DNA sequence: TGTGCCAGCAGCTTTTCGGGAGCAGATACGCAGTATTTT. The chain couples TRBV11-2 to TRBJ2-3, with D possibly matching TRBD2 (6 bases). Trimming took off 3 bases at V and 4 bases at J, with 8 bases between the two ends. The CDR3 runs to 13 residues. In germline, CDR1 is SGHAT, CDR2 FQNNGV.

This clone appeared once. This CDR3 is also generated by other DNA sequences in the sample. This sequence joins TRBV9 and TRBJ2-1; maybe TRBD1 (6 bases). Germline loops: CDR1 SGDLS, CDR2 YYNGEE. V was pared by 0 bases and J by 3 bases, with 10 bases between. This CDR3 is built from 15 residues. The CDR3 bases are TGTGCCAGCAGCGTAGAAGGACAGAGCTACAATGAGCAGTTCTTC. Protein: CASSVEGQSYNEQFF.

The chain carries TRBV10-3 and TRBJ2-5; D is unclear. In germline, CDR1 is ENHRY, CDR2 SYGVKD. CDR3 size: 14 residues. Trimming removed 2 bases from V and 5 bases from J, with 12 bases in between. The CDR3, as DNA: TGTGCCATCAGTGAGGACCTCCTCGGGGAGACCCAGTACTTC. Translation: CAISEDLLGETQYF.

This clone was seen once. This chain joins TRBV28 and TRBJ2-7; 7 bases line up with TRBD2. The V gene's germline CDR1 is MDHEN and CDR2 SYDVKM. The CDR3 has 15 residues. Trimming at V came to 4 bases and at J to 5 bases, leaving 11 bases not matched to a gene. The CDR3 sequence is CASSSSGKPPNEQYF. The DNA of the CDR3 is TGTGCCAGCAGTTCGAGCGGGAAACCCCCAAACGAGCAGTACTTC.

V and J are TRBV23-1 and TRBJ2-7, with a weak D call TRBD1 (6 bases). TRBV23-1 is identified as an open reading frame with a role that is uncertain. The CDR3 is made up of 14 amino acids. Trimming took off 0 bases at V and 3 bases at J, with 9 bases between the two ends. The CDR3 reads CASSQSQGCYEQYF. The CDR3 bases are TGCGCCAGCAGTCAATCACAGGGCTGCTACGAGCAGTACTTC.

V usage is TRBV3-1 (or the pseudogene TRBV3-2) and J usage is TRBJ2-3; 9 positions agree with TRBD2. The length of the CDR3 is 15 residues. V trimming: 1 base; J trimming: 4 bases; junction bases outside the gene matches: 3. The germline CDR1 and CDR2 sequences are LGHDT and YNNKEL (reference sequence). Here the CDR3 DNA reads TGTGCCAGCAGCCAAGGTAGCGGGAGCGCAGATACGCAGTATTTT. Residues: CASSQGSGSADTQYF.

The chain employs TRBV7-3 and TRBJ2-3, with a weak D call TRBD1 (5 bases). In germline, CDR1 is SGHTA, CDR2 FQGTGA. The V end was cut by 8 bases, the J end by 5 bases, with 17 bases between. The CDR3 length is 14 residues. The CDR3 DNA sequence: TGTGCCAGCGCTAAGGGGTTACCGGGAGATACGCAGTATTTT. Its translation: CASAKGLPGDTQYF.